This TCR beta chain is from a study of cytomegalovirus exposure and HLA in healthy donors. The wider study: Roughly 92 million unique TCRs, all from HLA-typed donors, were included in an early release of the data. Falling in the Caucasian-associated ancestry cluster were about 80% of some 400 genotyped donors.

This CDR3 comprises 14 residues. Per germline, CDR1 LNHDA and CDR2 SQIVND (reference sequence). The germline V and J ends were trimmed by 11 bases and 1 base, with 15 bases remaining between them. About this clone: The antigen is not known.

Study results and caveats: Segments of the TCR beta V type were, in most cases, productive about 90% or about 30% of the time in an earlier analysis. The presence/absence work took it that sequencing depth was about the same across donors.

The PCR ran on 60 Vbeta and 13 Jbeta primers. Assay used: immunoSEQ multiplex PCR; TCRdb lists only in-frame clones, some missing. The sample yields approximately 170,000 clones, almost 75% seen once. The sequenced material came from PBMCs. The receptor comes from a woman aged 30 to 39 in good health and CMV-seropositive. This rearrangement joins TRBV19 to TRBJ1-5; no clear D gene. The CDR3 is CAGGRRGSNQPQHF. The CDR3 DNA follows: TGTGCCGGAGGACGACGTGGGAGCAATCAGCCCCAGCATTTT.